Below are 30 T cell receptor beta chains sequenced from a single sample in a study of OX40 agonist ivuxolimab in advanced cancers. The data were produced by immunoSEQ multiplex PCR, yet TCRdb's version contains in-frame clones alone and is incomplete. The table lists around 100,000 clones, around nine tenths of them singletons. The sequencing used CD4+ or CD8+ T cells sorted from blood, collected in a trial of the OX40 agonist ivuxolimab. The source is an adult with an advanced solid tumor such as melanoma, head and neck, liver or kidney cancer.

The CDR3 sequence is CATRDAREQYF. In DNA, the CDR3 is TGTGCCACCCGGGACGCCCGTGAGCAGTACTTC. This chain uses TRBV25-1 with TRBJ2-7; D assignment may be TRBD1 or TRBD2 (5 bases each). V was pared by 10 bases and J by 7 bases, with 14 bases between. Per the germline V gene, CDR1 is MGHDK and CDR2 is SYGVNS. This CDR3 is built from 11 residues.

V and J are TRBV18 and TRBJ2-7; TRBD1 aligns across 9 bases. This CDR3 is 14 amino acids long. V dropped 3 bases and J dropped 3; count of bases not matched to a gene: 3. The germline V gene encodes CDR1 KGHSH and CDR2 LQKENI. The CDR3 coding sequence is TGTGCCAGCTCACCGGGACAGGGTAACTACGAGCAGTACTTC. The encoded protein is CASSPGQGNYEQYF.

The genes are TRBV10-3 and TRBJ2-7; perhaps TRBD1 as D (6 bases). Germline V gives CDR1 ENHRY, CDR2 SYGVKD. CDR3 size: 13 residues. Trimming took 5 bases from V and 5 from J, leaving 13 bases between them. As DNA, the CDR3 is TGTGCCATCAGTCATACAGGGTCGCACGAGCAGTACTTC. Translating gives CAISHTGSHEQYF.

The rearrangement uses TRBV27 and TRBJ2-3; D is undetermined. Per germline, CDR1 MNHEY and CDR2 SMNVEV (reference sequence). This CDR3 region has 11 residues. Between the trimmed V and J ends, which lost 5 bases and 5 bases, there was a span of 5 bases. The CDR3 sequence is CASSHLDTQYF. CDR3 sequence (DNA): TGTGCCAGCAGTCATCTAGATACGCAGTATTTT.

The chain couples TRBV10-3 to TRBJ2-5; 7 bases are a match to TRBD2. The germline gives CDR1 ENHRY, CDR2 SYGVKD. Germline trimming cut 10 bases from V and 5 bases from J; bases unmatched to any gene: 13. The CDR3 length is 14 residues. The CDR3 here is CATARAGEGETQYF. The CDR3 region has the DNA TGTGCCACCGCTCGGGCGGGAGAGGGGGAGACCCAGTACTTC.

V is TRBV7-2 and J is TRBJ2-1; D tentatively reads TRBD1 or TRBD2 (5 bases each). CDR3 length equals 14 residues. With 5 bases removed from V and 9 bases from J, the gap between germline ends came to 17 bases. Germline lookup yields CDR1 SGHTA and CDR2 FQGNSA. The CDR3 coding sequence is TGTGCCAGCAGCCACCGGGACCCAGGGCGTGAGCAGTTCTTC. Translation gives CASSHRDPGREQFF.

CDR3 DNA sequence: TGTGCCAGTAAGGGGAGTCCGGGGGATCTATCTCGAGGCTACACCTTC. This codes for CASKGSPGDLSRGYTF. The chain is built from TRBV19 and TRBJ1-2; possibly TRBD1 for D (5 bases). Germline V lookup: CDR1 LNHDA, CDR2 SQIVND (reference sequence). V was pared by 7 bases and J by 8 bases, with 26 bases between. This CDR3 region has 16 residues.

The V and J genes are TRBV10-3 and TRBJ2-5; D might be TRBD1 (5 bases). The V end lost 2 bases, the J end lost 6 bases, and 13 bases lay between the germline ends. CDR3 size: 14 residues. Germline values: CDR1 ENHRY, CDR2 SYGVKD. This chain's CDR3 is CAISEPGQGKTQYF. The CDR3 DNA follows: TGTGCCATCAGTGAGCCTGGACAAGGAAAGACCCAGTACTTC.

J is TRBJ1-4 and V is TRBV7-9, with 7 bases aligning to TRBD1. This CDR3 comprises 13 residues. V dropped 5 bases and J dropped 14; count of bases not matched to a gene: 11. Germline CDR1 SEHNR, CDR2 FQNEAQ (reference sequence). Written as DNA, the CDR3 is TGTGCCAGCAGCCTACAAGGGGGCGCGATGCTGTTTTTT. Protein sequence: CASSLQGGAMLFF.

CDR3 in amino acids: CASSLDTSDTGELFF. For the CDR3, the DNA is TGCGCCAGCAGTCTGGATACTAGCGACACCGGGGAGCTGTTTTTT. The V call is TRBV5-1, the J call TRBJ2-2, with 7 nucleotides matching TRBD2. The CDR3 length is 15 residues. CDR1 SGHRS and CDR2 YFSETQ come from the germline V gene. J was trimmed by 3 bases and V by 5 bases; bases with no gene match: 7.

The rearrangement links TRBV5-6 to TRBJ2-7; D may be TRBD1 (6 bases). The germline gives CDR1 SGHDT, CDR2 YYEEEE. Between the trimmed V and J ends, which lost 0 bases and 5 bases, there was a span of 12 bases. The CDR3 runs 14 residues. CDR3 DNA: TGTGCCAGCAGCTTGGGGTATAGGGGGAACGAGCAGTACTTC. The encoded protein is CASSLGYRGNEQYF.

The chain recombines TRBV18 with TRBJ2-4; D is ambiguous. V lost 0 bases, J lost 3 bases, and 6 bases lay in between. The CDR3 is made up of 14 amino acids. Germline CDR1 KGHSH, CDR2 LQKENI. The CDR3 here is CASSPPSVKNIQYF. In nucleotides, the CDR3 is TGTGCCAGCTCACCACCGTCAGTCAAAAACATTCAGTACTTC.

The chain uses TRBV19 and TRBJ1-2, with TRBD1 identical over 9 bases. The J segment lost 8 bases and the V segment lost 6 bases, leaving 10 bases of the junction unmatched. This CDR3 region has 14 residues. The germline V gene has CDR1 LNHDA and CDR2 SQIVND (reference sequence). The CDR3 sequence is CASSWGQGRGGYTF. In nucleotides, the CDR3 is TGTGCCAGTAGCTGGGGACAGGGAAGAGGCGGCTACACCTTC.

V gene TRBV5-1 combines with J gene TRBJ2-3; D perhaps matches TRBD1 (6 bases). The germline V and J ends were trimmed by 2 bases and 6 bases, with 13 bases remaining between them. The CDR3 extends over 14 amino acids. Germline CDR1 and CDR2: SGHRS and YFSETQ. The CDR3, as DNA: TGCGCCAGCAGCTTTGGACAGTCCCCGGATACGCAGTATTTT. Protein product: CASSFGQSPDTQYF.

The CDR3 loop is CASSASGSKQTQYF. In DNA, the CDR3 is TGCGCCAGCAGCGCTAGCGGGAGCAAACAGACCCAGTACTTC. This chain connects TRBV5-1 to TRBJ2-5; 10 bases are a match to TRBD2. Germline CDR1 is SGHRS and CDR2 is YFSETQ. The CDR3 has 14 residues. J was trimmed by 6 bases and V by 4 bases; bases with no gene match: 6.

The genes are TRBV7-2 and TRBJ1-3; no definite D call. Trimming pared 4 bases from V and 10 bases from J, leaving 11 bases between. CDR1 is SGHTA, CDR2 FQGNSA, per germline. The CDR3 covers 12 residues. The CDR3 nucleotides are TGTGCCAGCAGCTCCAGTCTTGAAACCATATATTTT. It yields the protein CASSSSLETIYF.

This chain joins TRBV18 and TRBJ2-3; D ambiguous. This CDR3 comprises 14 residues. Trimming stripped 0 bases from V and 4 bases from J, with 8 bases between. The germline gives CDR1 KGHSH, CDR2 LQKENI. CDR3 nucleotides: TGTGCCAGCTCACCACCAAACAGCGCAGATACGCAGTATTTT. Protein product: CASSPPNSADTQYF.

This clone was detected only once. The rearrangement links TRBV28 to TRBJ2-5; no clear D. Germline CDR1 is MDHEN and CDR2 is SYDVKM. Trimming cost V 4 bases and J 0 bases, with 3 bases left between them. CDR3 length: 12 amino acids. The CDR3 DNA is TGTGCCAGCAGTTCCTACCAAGAGACCCAGTACTTC. Its translation: CASSSYQETQYF.

J is TRBJ1-5 and V is TRBV18; D remains ambiguous. Trimming shortened V by 3 bases and J by 8 bases, and 11 bases separated the two germline ends. Per the germline V gene, CDR1 is KGHSH and CDR2 is LQKENI. The CDR3 consists of 13 residues. This CDR3 is CASSPGVAEPQHF. CDR3 DNA: TGTGCCAGCTCACCGGGTGTAGCCGAGCCCCAGCATTTT.

The chain carries TRBV30 and TRBJ2-1; D call uncertain. The CDR3 covers 13 residues. V lost 3 bases, J lost 2 bases, and 8 bases lay in between. Germline V gives CDR1 GTSNPN, CDR2 SVGIG (reference sequence). DNA of the CDR3: TGTGCCTGGAGCTTCCCTCCCTACAATGAGCAGTTCTTC. Translation: CAWSFPPYNEQFF. Based on the CDR3 plus reference TRBV30 and TRBJ2-1, the full variable domain is SQTIHQWPATLVQPVGSPLSLECTVEGTSNPNLYWYRQAAGRGLQLLFYSVGIGQISSEVPQNLSASRPQDRQFILSSKKLLLSDSGFYLCAWSFPPYNEQFFGPGTRLTVL.

This chain connects TRBV6-5 to TRBJ1-1; D ambiguous. This CDR3 comprises 14 residues. Trimming removed 3 bases from V and 0 bases from J, with 8 bases in between. Germline assignment: CDR1 MNHEY and CDR2 SVGAGI. The CDR3 loop is CASSYGVMNTEAFF. DNA for the CDR3: TGTGCCAGCAGTTATGGGGTTATGAACACTGAAGCTTTCTTT.

The chain uses TRBV11-1 and TRBJ2-1, with TRBD2 as a possible D gene (6 bases). V lost 3 bases and J 6 bases, leaving 12 bases between the germline ends. The CDR3 length is 14 residues. Germline CDR1 reads SGHAT; CDR2 reads FQDESV (reference sequence). CDR3 coding DNA: TGTGCCAGCAGCTTCGGTGGAGGGGCCAATGAGCAGTTCTTC. Its protein product is CASSFGGGANEQFF.

DNA of the CDR3: TGTGCCAGCAGTGAAGCCATCGTTAGCGGGGAGCCCCAGCATTTT. This sequence encodes CASSEAIVSGEPQHF. The rearrangement uses TRBV2 and TRBJ1-5, with D unresolved. V was trimmed by 0 bases and J by 8 bases, leaving 14 bases between them. The CDR3 covers 15 residues. Germline V gives CDR1 SNHLY, CDR2 FYNNEI.

The genes are TRBV2 and TRBJ1-4, with 10 bases fitting TRBD1. This CDR3 comprises 16 residues. Trimming cost V 6 bases and J 7 bases; bases outside gene matches: 11. Germline CDR1 is SNHLY and CDR2 is FYNNEI. CDR3 in DNA: TGTGCCAGCAGCCGAGACAGGGGGCTGAGGGGTGAAAAACTGTTTTTT. This sequence encodes CASSRDRGLRGEKLFF.

The V gene is TRBV20-1, the J gene TRBJ2-1; no definite D call. The germline V gene has CDR1 DFQATT and CDR2 SNEGSKA (reference sequence). Trimming left V 4 bases short and J 6 bases short, with 7 bases between. The CDR3 extends over 11 amino acids. CDR3 in DNA: TGCAGTGCTATCCCATTCAATGAGCAGTTCTTC. Its protein product is CSAIPFNEQFF.

V usage is TRBV16 and J usage is TRBJ2-2; 10 bases match TRBD2. The V and J ends lost 2 bases and 8 bases, in that order; junction bases with no gene match: 8. CDR3 length equals 16 residues. Germline V gives CDR1 KGHSY, CDR2 FQNENV. CDR3 DNA sequence: TGTGCCAGCAGCCAAAGACTAGCGGGTGCCTCGGGGGAGCTGTTTTTT. It encodes CASSQRLAGASGELFF. Full variable domain (remainder filled in from reference TRBV16 and TRBJ2-2): GEEVAQTPKHLVRGEGQKAKLYCAPIKGHSYVFWYQQVLKNEFKFLISFQNENVFDETGMPKERFSAKCLPNSPCSLEIQATKLEDSAVYFCASSQRLAGASGELFFGEGSRLTVL.

The rearrangement links TRBV5-1 to TRBJ2-1, with TRBD2 matching 9 bases. After removal of 7 bases from V and 0 bases from J, the junction contained 5 bases not matched to a gene. CDR1 is SGHRS, CDR2 YFSETQ, per germline. The CDR3 is 15 amino acids. DNA of the CDR3: TGCGCCAGCCGAGCGGGAGGAAGCTCCTACAATGAGCAGTTCTTC. Protein sequence: CASRAGGSSYNEQFF.

The genes are TRBV4-1 and TRBJ2-1; D uncertain. The CDR3 runs 16 residues. Germline CDR1 reads MGHRA; CDR2 reads YSYEKL. V was pared by 1 base and J by 1 base, with 11 bases between. The CDR3 loop reads CASSQVSVGSYNEQFF. Written as DNA, the CDR3 is TGCGCCAGCAGCCAAGTGTCGGTGGGGTCCTACAATGAGCAGTTCTTC.

This clone was observed a handful of times. Within the sample, other DNA sequences also encode this same CDR3. V gene TRBV5-1 combines with J gene TRBJ2-7, with 10 bases fitting TRBD2. The CDR3 extends over 14 amino acids. V lost 0 bases to trimming and J lost 3 bases; unmatched junction nucleotides: 0. CDR1 and CDR2 (germline): SGHRS, YFSETQ. The chain's CDR3 is CASSLASGSYEQYF. CDR3 nucleotide sequence: TGCGCCAGCAGCTTGGCTAGCGGGAGCTACGAGCAGTACTTC.

This chain uses TRBV7-2 with TRBJ1-1; D possibly corresponds to TRBD1 (6 bases). There are 14 residues in the CDR3. Germline loops: CDR1 SGHTA, CDR2 FQGNSA. V was clipped by 3 bases and J by 4 bases, with 12 bases between them. The CDR3 DNA reads TGTGCCAGCAGCTTGGGGGCGAGAATCACTGAAGCTTTCTTT. This sequence encodes CASSLGARITEAFF.